This T cell receptor beta chain is drawn from a study of T cells in women clearing cervical HPV infection. A remark on this clone: The CDR3 extends 3 residues past the end of the read, so its final part is completed from the germline J gene.

Produced via immunoSEQ multiplex PCR; TCRdb's table is partial and in-frame only. Recorded for this sample: around 15,000 clones. There are 15 residues in the CDR3. V lost 2 bases and J 0 bases, leaving 9 bases between the germline ends. Germline V lookup: CDR1 SGHVS, CDR2 FNYEAQ. The chain combines TRBV7-6 with TRBJ2-3; D perhaps matches TRBD1 (6 bases). The sample was blood buffy coat. This clonotype was obtained from a woman aged 18 to 75 with a cervical HPV16 infection that either progressed to CIN3+ or cleared (not recorded which). CDR3 bases read: TGTGCCAGCAGCTTATCGAGGGGGAGCACAGATACG. The encoded protein is CASSLSRGSTDT. In full, the CDR3 is CASSLSRGSTDTQYF.